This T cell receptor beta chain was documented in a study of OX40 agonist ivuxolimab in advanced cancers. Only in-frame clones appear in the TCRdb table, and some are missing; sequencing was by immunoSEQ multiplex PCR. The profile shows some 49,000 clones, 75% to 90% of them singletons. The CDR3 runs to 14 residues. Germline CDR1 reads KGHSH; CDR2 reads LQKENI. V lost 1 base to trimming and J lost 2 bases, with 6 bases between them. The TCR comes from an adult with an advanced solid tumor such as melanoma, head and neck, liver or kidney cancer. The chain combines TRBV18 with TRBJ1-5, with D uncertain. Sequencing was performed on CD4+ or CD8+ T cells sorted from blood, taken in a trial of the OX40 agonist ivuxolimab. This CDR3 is CASSPQEGNQPQHF. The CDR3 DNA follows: TGTGCCAGCTCACCACAAGAGGGCAATCAGCCCCAGCATTTT. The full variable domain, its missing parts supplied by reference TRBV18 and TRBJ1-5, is NAGVMQNPRHLVRRRGQEARLRCSPMKGHSHVYWYRQLPEEGLKFMVYLQKENIIDESGMPKERFSAEFPKEGPSILRIQQVVRGDSAAYFCASSPQEGNQPQHFGDGTRLSIL.